The clone carrying this T cell receptor (beta chain) was counted a single time. Its antigen is unidentified. This entry is derived from a study of blood T cells in healthy people across ages. Whole-study findings and limits: PBMC samples, being unsorted, prevented any conclusive comparison of naive and antigen-experienced cells.

A sample-barcoded 5' primer and a J-beta primer mix were used in a second PCR of roughly 6 to 12 cycles. Each TCR beta cDNA got a 12-nucleotide random molecular identifier. TCRdb itself ran the 5' RACE reads through MiXCR, one entry per CDR3 protein. The sample has approximately 730,000 distinct CDR3 sequences; about 42% are singletons. The CDR3 sequence is 18 residues long. With V trimmed by 3 bases and J by 3 bases, 16 bases remained unmatched. Germline V lookup: CDR1 SGDLS, CDR2 YYNGEE. Per sample, at least 6 micrograms of total RNA were extracted. This receptor was obtained from a woman aged 55-69 years in good health. The sample taken for sequencing was blood. The chain is built from TRBV9 and TRBJ2-7; 9 bases align to TRBD2. CDR3 nucleotides: TGTGCCAGCAGCGAGTCTACCAGCGGGAGGTTTTTGAGCTACGAGCAGTACTTC. This sequence encodes CASSESTSGRFLSYEQYF.